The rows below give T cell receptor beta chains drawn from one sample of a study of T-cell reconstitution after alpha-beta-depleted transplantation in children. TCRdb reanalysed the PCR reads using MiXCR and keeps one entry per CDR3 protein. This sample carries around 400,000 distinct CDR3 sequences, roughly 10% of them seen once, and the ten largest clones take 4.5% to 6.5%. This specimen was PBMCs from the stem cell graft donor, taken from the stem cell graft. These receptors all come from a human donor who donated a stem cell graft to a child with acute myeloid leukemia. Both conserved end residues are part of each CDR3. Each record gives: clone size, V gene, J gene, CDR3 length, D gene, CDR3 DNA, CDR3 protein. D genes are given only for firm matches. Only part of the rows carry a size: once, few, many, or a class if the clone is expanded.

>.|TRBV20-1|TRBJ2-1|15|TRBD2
TGCAGTGCTAGGGTGGGAGGAGCGGGAGGTAGTGAGCAGTTCTTC
CSARVGGAGGSEQFF
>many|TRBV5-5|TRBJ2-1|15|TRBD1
TGTGCCAGCACTCCGGGACAGAGCTCCTACAATGAGCAGTTCTTC
CASTPGQSSYNEQFF
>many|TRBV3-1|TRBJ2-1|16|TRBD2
TGTGCCAGCAGCAGAGGACTAGCGGGAACCTACAATGAGCAGTTCTTC
CASSRGLAGTYNEQFF
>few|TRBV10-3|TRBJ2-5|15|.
TGTGCCATCAGTAAGACCGAAGGGGTTGGAGAGACCCAGTACTTC
CAISKTEGVGETQYF
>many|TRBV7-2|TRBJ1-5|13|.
TGTGCCAGCAGCTTATTAAGCAATCAGCCCCAGCATTTT
CASSLLSNQPQHF
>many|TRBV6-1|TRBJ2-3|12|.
TGTGCCAGCAGTGAACCTAGAAATACGCAGTATTTT
CASSEPRNTQYF
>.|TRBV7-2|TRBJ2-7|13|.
TGTGCCAGCAGCCCGGGACAAGGTAGGGAGCAGTACTTC
CASSPGQGREQYF
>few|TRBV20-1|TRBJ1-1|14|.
TGCAGTGCTAGAGGCGGAGGGTTGGGCACTGAAGCTTTCTTT
CSARGGGLGTEAFF
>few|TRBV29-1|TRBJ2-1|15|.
TGCAGCGTTGAACTTGGCTGGACAGTTTTCAATGAGCAGTTCTTC
CSVELGWTVFNEQFF
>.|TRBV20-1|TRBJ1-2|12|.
TGCAGTCTGGTTGGATTTAACTATGGCTACACCTTC
CSLVGFNYGYTF
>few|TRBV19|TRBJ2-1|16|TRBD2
TGTGCCAGTAGTATAGATCGGGGACTAGCGTACAATGAGCAGTTCTTC
CASSIDRGLAYNEQFF
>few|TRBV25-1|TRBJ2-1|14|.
TGTGCCAGCAGTGATAATTGGCGCAACAATGAGCAGTTCTTC
CASSDNWRNNEQFF
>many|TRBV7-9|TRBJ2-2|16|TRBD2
TGTGCCAGCAGCTCGCGGGGGACTAGCGACACCGGGGAGCTGTTTTTT
CASSSRGTSDTGELFF
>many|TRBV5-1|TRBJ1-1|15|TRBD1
TGCGCCAGCAGCAAGGGACAGCCAGGGCAGACTGAAGCTTTCTTT
CASSKGQPGQTEAFF
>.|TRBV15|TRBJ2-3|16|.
TGTGCCACCAGCAGAGGGGCTGCCGACAGCACAGATACGCAGTATTTT
CATSRGAADSTDTQYF
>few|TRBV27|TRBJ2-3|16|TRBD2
TGTGCCAGCAGTTTATTCAGGACTAGCGGTTCAGATACGCAGTATTTT
CASSLFRTSGSDTQYF
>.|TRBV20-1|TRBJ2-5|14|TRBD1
TGCAGTGCTAGAGATAGCAGGGGGCGAGAGACCCATTACTTC
CSARDSRGRETHYF
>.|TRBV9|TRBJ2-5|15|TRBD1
TGTGCCAGCAGCATTACAGGGGGCTTAGGAGAGACCCAGTACTTC
CASSITGGLGETQYF
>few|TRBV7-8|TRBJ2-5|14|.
TGTGCCAGCAGCTTACCGGGGCTAAGGGAGACCCAGTACTTC
CASSLPGLRETQYF
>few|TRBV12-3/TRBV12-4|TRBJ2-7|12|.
TGTGCCAGCAGTTTTAGGGGGGGGGAGCAGTACTTC
CASSFRGGEQYF
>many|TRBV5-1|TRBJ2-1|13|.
TGCGCCAGCGCAAAAGGAGACTACAATGAGCAGTTCTTC
CASAKGDYNEQFF
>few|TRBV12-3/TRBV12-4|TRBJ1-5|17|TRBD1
TGTGCCAGCAGTTTCGGGATACCGGGACAGGGGAATCAGCCCCAGCATTTT
CASSFGIPGQGNQPQHF
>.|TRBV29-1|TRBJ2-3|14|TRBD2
TGCAGCGGGACTAGCGGGAGGTTCACAGATACGCAGTATTTT
CSGTSGRFTDTQYF
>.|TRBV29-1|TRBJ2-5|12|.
TGCAGCGCCGGGGGACGGGAAGAGACCCAGTACTTC
CSAGGREETQYF
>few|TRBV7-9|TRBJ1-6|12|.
TGTGCCAGCAGCGGGGACTTAACACCCCTCCACTTT
CASSGDLTPLHF
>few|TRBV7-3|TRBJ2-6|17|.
TGTGCCAGCAGCTTAACGGGGGCTCTGTCTGGGGCCAACGTCCTGACTTTC
CASSLTGALSGANVLTF
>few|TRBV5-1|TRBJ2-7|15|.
TGCGCCAGCAGGGACGATCGGGGTAGGTCCTACGAGCAGTACTTC
CASRDDRGRSYEQYF
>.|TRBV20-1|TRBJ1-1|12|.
TGCAGTGCTAGAAATGCGAACACTGAAGCTTTCTTT
CSARNANTEAFF
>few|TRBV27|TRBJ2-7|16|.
TGTGCCAGCAGTTTTCGCTCCGGTAGAAGGGTTTCCGAGCAGTACTTC
CASSFRSGRRVSEQYF
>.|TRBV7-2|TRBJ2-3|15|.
TGTGCCAGCAGCTCCTACTCGACTTCCGCAGATACGCAGTATTTT
CASSSYSTSADTQYF
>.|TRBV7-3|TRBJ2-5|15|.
TGTGCCAGCAGCCCTGGACCGGGACGCGGAGAGACCCAGTACTTC
CASSPGPGRGETQYF
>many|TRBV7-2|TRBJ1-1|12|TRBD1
TGTGCCAGCAGCTTACGACAGGGGCCAGCTTTCTTT
CASSLRQGPAFF
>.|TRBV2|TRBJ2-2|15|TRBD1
TGTGCCAGCAGTGGTGGACAGGGAAGGACCGGGGAGCTGTTTTTT
CASSGGQGRTGELFF
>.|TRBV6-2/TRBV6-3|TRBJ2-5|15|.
TGTGCCAGCAGTTTCCTGACAGACTACCAAGAGACCCAGTACTTC
CASSFLTDYQETQYF
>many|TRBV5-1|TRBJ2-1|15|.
TGCGCCAGCAGCCCATGGGGGCCCACCTACAATGAGCAGTTCTTC
CASSPWGPTYNEQFF
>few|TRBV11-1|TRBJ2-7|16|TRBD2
TGTGCCAGCAGCTCAGGGAGGGGACTAGAACGCCGTGTGCAGTACTTC
CASSSGRGLERRVQYF
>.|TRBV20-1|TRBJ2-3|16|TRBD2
TGCAGTGCTAGAGATCTGACGGGGGGGCGGACAGATACGCAGTATTTT
CSARDLTGGRTDTQYF
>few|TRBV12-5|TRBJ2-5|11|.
TGTGCTAGTGGTACGGGGGAGACCCAGTACTTC
CASGTGETQYF
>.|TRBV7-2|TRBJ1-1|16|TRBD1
TGTGCCAGCAGCCCCCGACAGGGGTCTTTGAACACTGAAGCTTTCTTT
CASSPRQGSLNTEAFF
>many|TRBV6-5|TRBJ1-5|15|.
TGTGCCAGCAGTTACTCGGCAGGGACCAATCAGCCCCAGCATTTT
CASSYSAGTNQPQHF
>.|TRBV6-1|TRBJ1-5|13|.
TGTGCCAGCAGTGGACAGGCAAATCAGCCCCAGCATTTT
CASSGQANQPQHF
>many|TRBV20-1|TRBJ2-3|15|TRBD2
TGCAGTGCTAGGGCTAGCGGGAGGGGTGGAGATACGCAGTATTTT
CSARASGRGGDTQYF
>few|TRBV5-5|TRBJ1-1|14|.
TGTGCCAGCAGCTTGTGGGGTGGGTGGACTGAAGCTTTCTTT
CASSLWGGWTEAFF
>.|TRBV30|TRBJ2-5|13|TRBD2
TGTGCCTGGACTCGGGACTATCCGTCGGCCCAGTACTTC
CAWTRDYPSAQYF
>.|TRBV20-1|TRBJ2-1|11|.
TGCAGTGCTAGAGTTTTCGGGGGGCAGTTCTTC
CSARVFGGQFF
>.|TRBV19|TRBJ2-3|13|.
TGTGCCAGTAGTATCTCCACAGCAGATACGCAGTATTTT
CASSISTADTQYF
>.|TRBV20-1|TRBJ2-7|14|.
TGCAGTGCTAGAACAGGGTTAGAACGTAACGAGCAGTACTTC
CSARTGLERNEQYF
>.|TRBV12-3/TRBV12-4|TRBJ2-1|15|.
TGTGCCAGCAGCTCCGAGGGGGGGTCCTACAATGAGCAGTTCTTC
CASSSEGGSYNEQFF
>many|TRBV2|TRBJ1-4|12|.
TGTGCCAGCTCCAGAAATGGAGAAAAACTGTTTTTT
CASSRNGEKLFF
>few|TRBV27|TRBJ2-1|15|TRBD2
TGTGCCAGCAGTCCGCGGGGGAGTACCTACAATGAGCAGTTCTTC
CASSPRGSTYNEQFF
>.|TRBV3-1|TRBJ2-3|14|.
TGTGCCAGCAGCCAAGGAGGGAAGACAGATACGCAGTATTTT
CASSQGGKTDTQYF
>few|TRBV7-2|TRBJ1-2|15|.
TGTGCCAGCAGCTTAGTCGTAGGTGGAGACTATGGCTACACCTTC
CASSLVVGGDYGYTF
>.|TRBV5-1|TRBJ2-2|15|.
TGCGCCAGCAGCCAGAACAGGGCCAGCACCGGGGAGCTGTTTTTT
CASSQNRASTGELFF
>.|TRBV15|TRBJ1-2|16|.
TGTGCCACCAGCAGAGATTTTAACCAAGGGGACTATGGCTACACCTTC
CATSRDFNQGDYGYTF